Listed here are 10 T cell receptor beta chains from one sample, sequenced in a study of beta chain features in type 1 diabetes listed by TCRdb under 2018. Libraries were made using the immunoSEQ multiplex PCR assay. The High Capacity cDNA Reverse Transcription Kit was used to reverse transcribe all of the isolated RNA, meaning that expressed TCRB transcripts were what got sequenced. What TCRdb holds here is the immuneACCESS table cut down to in-frame rearrangements. Part of the clones is not present; checked against another copy, under half of the missing clones reflect an unresolved V gene, and the others are unexplained. The sample yields around 150,000 clones; over 7.5% were counted once. 0.55% to 0.75% of the sample is taken by the ten largest. The sample taken for sequencing was central memory CD4+ T cells from blood. Every receptor here comes from a man aged 18 to 35 in good health.

The V call is TRBV7-9, the J call TRBJ2-1; TRBD2 is a possible D gene (6 bases). From germline, CDR1 is SEHNR and CDR2 FQNEAQ (reference sequence). V lost 1 base to trimming and J lost 14 bases, with 24 bases between them. The CDR3 consists of 16 residues. CDR3 sequence reads: CASSLDVDPGGTWEFF. Here the CDR3 DNA reads TGTGCCAGCAGCTTAGACGTAGATCCAGGCGGGACTTGGGAGTTCTTC.

The rearrangement joins TRBV30 to TRBJ1-1; D gene unclear. Looked up from germline, CDR1 is GTSNPN and CDR2 is SVGIG (reference sequence). Trimming left V 1 base short and J 4 bases short, with 13 bases between. This CDR3 spans 14 amino acids. CDR3 nucleotide sequence: TGTGCCTGGAGTGCTTTCGGAGGATCCACTGAAGCTTTCTTT. This sequence encodes CAWSAFGGSTEAFF.

The V and J genes are TRBV28 and TRBJ2-5; TRBD2 might be the D (6 bases). V was pared by 6 bases and J by 5 bases, with 13 bases between. This CDR3 is built from 13 residues. Germline CDR1 reads MDHEN; CDR2 reads SYDVKM. The CDR3 DNA sequence: TGTGCCAGCAGCCGGGGTGGAGGGGAGACCCAGTACTTC. Its translation: CASSRGGGETQYF. Full variable domain (rest looked up from reference TRBV28 and TRBJ2-5): DVKVTQSSRYLVKRTGEKVFLECVQDMDHENMFWYRQDPGLGLRLIYFSYDVKMKEKGDIPEGYSVSREKKERFSLILESASTNQTSMYLCASSRGGGETQYFGPGTRLLVL.

The chain has TRBV28 and TRBJ1-5, with a possible D match to TRBD1 (6 bases). The CDR3 covers 19 residues. V shed 7 bases and J shed 1 base, with 26 bases lying between them. Per germline, CDR1 MDHEN and CDR2 SYDVKM. CDR3 bases: TGTGCCAGCACCGTTACAGAGGGGGAGACATCGCGGAGCAATCAGCCCCAGCATTTT. It specifies CASTVTEGETSRSNQPQHF.

The chain carries TRBV4-3 and TRBJ2-2; D may be TRBD1 (6 bases). This CDR3 comprises 16 residues. Germline assignment: CDR1 LGHNA and CDR2 YSLEER. The V gene lost 4 bases and the J gene lost 4 bases, with 16 bases spanning the gap. Here the CDR3 DNA reads TGCGCCAGCAGCCCCCCGGGCAGGGGCGGCACCGGGGAGCTGTTTTTT. This translates into CASSPPGRGGTGELFF.

This clone has only a few counts. CDR3 nucleotides: TGTGCCAGCAGCTTGACAGGGTACCAAGAGACCCAGTACTTC. Residues: CASSLTGYQETQYF. This chain joins TRBV7-9 and TRBJ2-5; 7 bases align to TRBD1. The CDR3 extends over 14 amino acids. Per germline, CDR1 SEHNR and CDR2 FQNEAQ (reference sequence). With V trimmed by 3 bases and J by 0 bases, 1 base remained unmatched.

In this sample, this clone turned up a few times. The chain has TRBV5-1 and TRBJ1-1; the D is unclear. Trimming removed 4 bases at V and 6 bases at J, with 16 bases between. The CDR3 is 14 amino acids. Germline V gives CDR1 SGHRS, CDR2 YFSETQ. The CDR3 sequence: CASSVGSRGAEAFF. CDR3 bases: TGCGCCAGCAGCGTGGGGTCGCGAGGAGCTGAAGCTTTCTTT. Drawing the rest from reference TRBV5-1 and TRBJ1-1, the complete variable domain is KAGVTQTPRYLIKTRGQQVTLSCSPISGHRSVSWYQQTPGQGLQFLFEYFSETQRNKGNFPGRFSGRQFSNSRSEMNVSTLELGDSALYLCASSVGSRGAEAFFGQGTRLTVV.

This clone was seen repeatedly, ten times or more. The V gene is TRBV7-9, the J gene TRBJ2-7; possibly TRBD1 for D (5 bases). The CDR3 consists of 15 residues. Germline V lookup: CDR1 SEHNR, CDR2 FQNEAQ (reference sequence). Trimming stripped 5 bases from V and 4 bases from J, with 18 bases between. The CDR3: CASSHPDRKSYEQYF. The DNA for the CDR3 is TGTGCCAGCAGCCATCCCGACAGAAAGAGTTACGAGCAGTACTTC.

In this sample, this clone turned up a few times. V is TRBV7-9 and J is TRBJ2-3; 13 bases line up with TRBD2. Germline CDR1 and CDR2: SEHNR and FQNEAQ (reference sequence). CDR3 length: 16 amino acids. The V and J ends lost 4 bases and 7 bases, in that order; junction bases with no gene match: 8. The CDR3 DNA reads TGTGCCAGCAGCTCTAGGACTAGCGGGGGTACTAATACGCAGTATTTT. It is translated as CASSSRTSGGTNTQYF.

There are a few counts of this clone. The chain carries TRBV7-9 and TRBJ1-5; 7 bases agree with TRBD1. This CDR3 spans 15 amino acids. V shed 3 bases and J 5 bases; nucleotides not matched to a gene: 7. Germline CDR1 and CDR2: SEHNR and FQNEAQ (reference sequence). CDR3 in DNA: TGTGCCAGCAGCTTTGCGGGCAGGGGGGATCAGCCCCAGCATTTT. It specifies CASSFAGRGDQPQHF.